This record covers a single T cell receptor (beta chain). The CDR3 length is 12 residues. CDR1 and CDR2 (germline): SGHNT, YYREEE (reference sequence). Trimming pared 0 bases from V and 2 bases from J, leaving 2 bases between. Profiled with immunoSEQ multiplex PCR; TCRdb holds only in-frame clones, not every one. The data show about 87,000 clones, with approximately 51% seen just once and around 15% held by the top ten. This sample stems from a study of shared clonotypes between healthy human individuals. The chain recombines TRBV5-4 with TRBJ2-5; D unresolved. The sequenced material came from PBMCs. The clonotype originates from a woman between 40 and 50 years old in good health. Some clones in this sample may be carry-over from other donors' samples. CDR3 nucleotides: TGTGCCAGCAGCTTGGATCAAGAGACCCAGTACTTC. It yields the protein CASSLDQETQYF.